This TCR beta chain stems from a study of blood T cell repertoires in COVID-19. In the study overall: The United States, Italy and Spain provided the acute and convalescent COVID-19 samples. Nucleic acid was either cDNA or gDNA, and it came from T cells, B-cell-depleted T cells, or PBMCs.

Germline values: CDR1 MDHEN, CDR2 SYDVKM. Trimming removed 7 bases from V and 2 bases from J; junction bases left unmatched: 3. This CDR3 has 13 residues. While infection was still active, Seattle patients were enrolled and then followed longitudinally. As handled by the study authors: Reference gene primer amplification gave nucleated cell count estimates. Profiling relied on immunoSEQ multiplex PCR, and the TCRdb table lists in-frame clones only, not all of them. That table gives V, J and clone size, and the DNA gave D and trimming. The table shows about 480,000 clones, with 89% occurring only once.

The clonotype originates from a man aged 18 to 29 with COVID-19, enrolled during active disease. Source material: peripheral blood. The chain combines TRBV28 with TRBJ2-7, with 9 bases fitting TRBD1. As DNA, the CDR3 is TGTGCCAGCAAGGGACAGGGCCCCTACGAGCAGTACTTC. This encodes CASKGQGPYEQYF.